The clone carrying this T cell receptor beta chain was recorded at least ten times. The antigen is undetermined. Healthy Caucasian donors formed the entire cohort. TCRdb re-derived calls from the 5' RACE reads in MiXCR, one entry per CDR3 protein. The table lists hundreds of thousands of distinct CDR3 sequences, approximately 6.1% of them singletons. The data originate from a study of identical twins. Study-level findings and limits: For zero-insertion analyses, partial confounding could come from invariant MAIT and iNKT cells. Low generation probability was overrepresented in out-of-frame alpha sequences shared by twins. Insertions ran lower in abundant cord blood beta clonotypes, though not in memory repertoires.

Germline-derived CDR1 and CDR2 are DFQATT and SNEGSKA (reference sequence). Germline trimming cut 2 bases from V and 3 bases from J; bases unmatched to any gene: 6. This CDR3 is built from 15 residues. The sequence derives from a man younger than 35 in good health. Material: naive T cells sorted from blood. V gene TRBV20-1 combines with J gene TRBJ2-2, with 7 bases matching TRBD2. The CDR3 DNA is TGCAGTGCTAGAACACAGCGGGACTACACCGGGGAGCTGTTTTTT. Encoded protein: CSARTQRDYTGELFF.